The TCR beta chain described here comes from a study of blood T cell repertoires in COVID-19. Data came from immunoSEQ multiplex PCR; TCRdb stores just in-frame clones and leaves some out. The sample lists about 200,000 clones, 70% to 90% seen once, with about 7% in the top ten. This clone has a single count. The CDR3 consists of 15 residues. Germline V gene sequence: CDR1 SEHNR, CDR2 FQNEAQ (reference sequence). Trimming took 5 bases from V and 2 from J, leaving 14 bases between them. The chain is built from TRBV7-9 and TRBJ2-3, with a weak D call TRBD1 (6 bases). The specimen was PBMCs or T cells enriched from blood (not recorded which). The clonotype originates from a woman aged 40-49 years with acute COVID-19. The CDR3 reads CASSQDRGYTDTQYF. DNA for the CDR3: TGTGCCAGCAGCCAGGACAGAGGGTACACAGATACGCAGTATTTT.